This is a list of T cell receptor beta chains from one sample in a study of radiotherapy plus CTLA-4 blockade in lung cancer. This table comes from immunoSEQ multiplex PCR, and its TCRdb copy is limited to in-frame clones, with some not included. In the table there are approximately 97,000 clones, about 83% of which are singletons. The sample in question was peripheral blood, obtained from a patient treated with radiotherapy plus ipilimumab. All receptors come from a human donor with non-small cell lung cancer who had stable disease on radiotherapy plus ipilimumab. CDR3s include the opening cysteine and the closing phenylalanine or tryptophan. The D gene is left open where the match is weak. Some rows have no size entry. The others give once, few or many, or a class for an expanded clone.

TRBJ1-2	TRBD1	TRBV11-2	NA	TGTGCCAGCAGCTTAGGGGACGGACAGGGGGCCTACTATGGCTACACCTTC	CASSLGDGQGAYYGYTF
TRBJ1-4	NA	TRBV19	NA	TGTGCCAGCCTCGAAGGGGGTGGTGAAAAACTGTTTTTT	CASLEGGGEKLFF
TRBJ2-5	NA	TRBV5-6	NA	TGTGCCAGCAGCTTTGACTCAGACAGGCAAGAGACCCAGTACTTC	CASSFDSDRQETQYF
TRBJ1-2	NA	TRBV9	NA	TGTGCCAGCAGCGTAGCACGGGGGAACTCTGGCTACACCTTC	CASSVARGNSGYTF
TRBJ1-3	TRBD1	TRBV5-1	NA	TGCGCCAGCAGCCCATGGACAGGCAGAACCTCTGGAAACACCATATATTTT	CASSPWTGRTSGNTIYF
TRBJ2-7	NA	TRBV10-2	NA	TGCGCCAGCAGTGATCTACAGGGCTACTCCTACGAGCAGTACTTC	CASSDLQGYSYEQYF
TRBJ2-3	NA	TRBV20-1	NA	TGCAGGGTCGAGGGGGCAGATACGCAGTATTTT	CRVEGADTQYF
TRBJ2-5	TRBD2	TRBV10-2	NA	TGCGCCAGCAAAGGACTAGCCGGTTCGGGGGAGACCCAGTACTTC	CASKGLAGSGETQYF
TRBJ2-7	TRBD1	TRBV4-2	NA	TGTGCCAGCAGCCAAACAGGGGGCTTCGAGCAGTACTTC	CASSQTGGFEQYF
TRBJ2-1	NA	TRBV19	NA	TGTGCCAGTAGTATAGGTAGTTACAATGAGCAGTTCTTC	CASSIGSYNEQFF
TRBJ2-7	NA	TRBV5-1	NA	TGCGCCAGCAGCTTGGCGGACTACTACGAGCAGTACTTC	CASSLADYYEQYF
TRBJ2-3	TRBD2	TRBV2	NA	TGTGCCAGCAGTCCCACCGGGGGGAGCACAGATACGCAGTATTTT	CASSPTGGSTDTQYF
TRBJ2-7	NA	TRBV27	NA	TGTGCCAGCAGTTTAAAGCGGTTAAACTACGAGCAGTACTTC	CASSLKRLNYEQYF
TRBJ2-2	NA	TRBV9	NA	TGTGCCAGCAGCTTCTCGGGGGAGAGGGGCGGGGAGCTGTTTTTT	CASSFSGERGGELFF
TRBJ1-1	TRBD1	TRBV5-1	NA	TGCGCCAGCACGTCTACAGGGGGCCTCACTGAAGCTTTCTTT	CASTSTGGLTEAFF
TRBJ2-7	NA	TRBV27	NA	TGTGCCAGCACCTCAAAAGGGGGGGGGCAGTTCGAGCAGTACTTC	CASTSKGGGQFEQYF
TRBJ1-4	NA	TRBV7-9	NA	TGTGCCAGCAGCGCCGGGGCCAATGAAAAACTGTTTTTT	CASSAGANEKLFF
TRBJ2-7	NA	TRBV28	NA	TGTGCCAGCACCGCCGGTCACAGGGAAAGCGAGCAGTACTTC	CASTAGHRESEQYF
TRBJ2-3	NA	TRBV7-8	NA	TGTGCCAGCTCTGGGAGAGCCTTCCTGGGAGATACGCAGTATTTT	CASSGRAFLGDTQYF
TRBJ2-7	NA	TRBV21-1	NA	TGTGCCAGCAGCAAACAAGATCGGGTTACGGTGTACGAGCAGTACTTC	CASSKQDRVTVYEQYF
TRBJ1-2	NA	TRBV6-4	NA	TGTGCCAGCAGTGAAGGAGGGGGGGGCTACACCTTC	CASSEGGGGYTF
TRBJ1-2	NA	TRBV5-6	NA	TGTGCCAGCAGCTTGGTACAGTCACTCTATGGCTACACCTTC	CASSLVQSLYGYTF
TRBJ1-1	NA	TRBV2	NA	TGTGCCAGCAGCATAACCGGGACCCCCGGGGGACCTGAAGCTTTCTTT	CASSITGTPGGPEAFF
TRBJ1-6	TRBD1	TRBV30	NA	TGTGCCTGGAGGACGACAGGGAGTAAATATTCACCCCTCCACTTT	CAWRTTGSKYSPLHF
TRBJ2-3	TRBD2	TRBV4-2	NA	TGTGCCAGCAGCCACGTCCCCAGGGGGACTAGCGGGTACTACGACGCAGATACGCAGTATTTT	CASSHVPRGTSGYYDADTQYF
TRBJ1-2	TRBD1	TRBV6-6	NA	TGTGCCAGCAGAGATGGGACAGCGATTCAACCCTATGGCTACACCTTC	CASRDGTAIQPYGYTF
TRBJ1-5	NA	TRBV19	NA	TGTGCCGCCTCCGGCCCCCTGGGCAATCAGCCCCAGCATTTT	CAASGPLGNQPQHF
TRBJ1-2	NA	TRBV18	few	TGTGCCAGCTCACTCGGCGCTGGCTACACCTTC	CASSLGAGYTF
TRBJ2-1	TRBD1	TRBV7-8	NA	TGTGCCAGCAGCTCGTTGACAGGGGGAAATGAGCAGTTCTTC	CASSSLTGGNEQFF
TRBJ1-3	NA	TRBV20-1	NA	TGCAGTGCTATGTCTGGAAACACCATATATTTT	CSAMSGNTIYF
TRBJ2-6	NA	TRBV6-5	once	TGTGCCACTAAGGCTGGGGCCAACGTCCTGACTTTC	CATKAGANVLTF
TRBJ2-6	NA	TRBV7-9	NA	TGTGCCAGCACCAGGGGAGCGGGTGGGGCCAACGTCCTGACTTTC	CASTRGAGGANVLTF
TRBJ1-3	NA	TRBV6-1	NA	TGTGCCAGCAGTGAAAAAGGCTCCGGCTCTGGAAACACCATATATTTT	CASSEKGSGSGNTIYF
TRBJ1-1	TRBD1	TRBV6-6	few	TGTGCCAGCAGTTATAGCGACAGGGTTGGAGATGAAGCTTTCTTT	CASSYSDRVGDEAFF
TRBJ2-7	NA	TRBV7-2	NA	TGTGCCACCTCCGTGTCAAACGAGCAGTACTTC	CATSVSNEQYF
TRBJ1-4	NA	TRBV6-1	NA	TGTGCCAGCAAGGAGGATGAAAAACTGTTTTTT	CASKEDEKLFF
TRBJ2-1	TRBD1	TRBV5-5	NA	TGTGCCAGCAGCTCGGGACAGGGGGCAAATGAGCAGTTCTTC	CASSSGQGANEQFF
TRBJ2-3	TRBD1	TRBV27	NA	TGTGCCAGCAGTTTCTTCGGGACAGGGATTTCAGATACGCAGTATTTT	CASSFFGTGISDTQYF
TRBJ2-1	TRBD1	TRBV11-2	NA	TGTGCCAGCAGCCCAGGCTCAGGGGGACCTTCCTACAATGAGCAGTTCTTC	CASSPGSGGPSYNEQFF
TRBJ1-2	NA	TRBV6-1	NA	TGTGCCAGCAGACTAACAGGTCCCGACTATGGCTACACCTTC	CASRLTGPDYGYTF
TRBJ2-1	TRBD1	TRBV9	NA	TGTGCCAGCGGCGTCCGACAGGGGGGTGAGAATGAGCAGTTCTTC	CASGVRQGGENEQFF
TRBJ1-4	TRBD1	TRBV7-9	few	TGTGCCAGCAGCTCGATGGACAGGGTGGGTGAAAAACTGTTTTTT	CASSSMDRVGEKLFF
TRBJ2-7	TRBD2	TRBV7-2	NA	TGTGCCAGCAGCCCCGGAGGAGCGGGAGGGTTCGAGCAGTACTTC	CASSPGGAGGFEQYF
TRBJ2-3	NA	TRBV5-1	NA	TGCGCCAGCAGCTCGGGGCAGGGTGCAGATACGCAGTATTTT	CASSSGQGADTQYF
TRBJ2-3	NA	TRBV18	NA	TGTGCCAGCTCACCCCTACCTCGAGACAGCACAGATACGCAGTATTTT	CASSPLPRDSTDTQYF
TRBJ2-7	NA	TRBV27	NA	TGTGCCAGCAGTTTAGGGCGGGGGCCCTACGAGCAGTACTTC	CASSLGRGPYEQYF
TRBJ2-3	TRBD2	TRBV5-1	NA	TGCGCCAGCTGCTTGGGTCTAGCGGCCATCACAGATACGCAGTATTTT	CASCLGLAAITDTQYF
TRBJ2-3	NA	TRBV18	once	TGTGCCAGCTCGGCCGTTAGGGGGGGCACAGATACGCAGTATTTT	CASSAVRGGTDTQYF
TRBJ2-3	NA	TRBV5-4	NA	TGTGCCAGCAGCTCGGACCTCACAGATACGCAGTATTTT	CASSSDLTDTQYF
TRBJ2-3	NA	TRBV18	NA	TGTGCCAGCTCACTACGACAGACTGCTAGCACAGATACGCAGTATTTT	CASSLRQTASTDTQYF
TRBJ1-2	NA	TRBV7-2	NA	TGTGCCAGCAGCTCAACCGCCCGGGGCTACACCTTC	CASSSTARGYTF
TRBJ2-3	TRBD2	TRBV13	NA	TGTGCCAGCAGCCCCCCACTTGAGCTAGCGGGAAGCACAGATACGCAGTATTTT	CASSPPLELAGSTDTQYF